One sample yielded the 32 T cell receptor beta chains listed below, sequenced in a study of T cell repertoires in cytomegalovirus infection. No cognate antigen is known for these TCRs. Each CDR3 protein is one row after TCRdb ran MiXCR on the reads. The table shows roughly 730,000 distinct CDR3 sequences, with 33% occurring only once. The source material was cultured PBMCs, sampled from culture after CMV antigen stimulation. All receptors come from a human donor in good health (CMV status not recorded). Some clones in this sample may be carry-over from other donors' samples.

This chain connects TRBV28 to TRBJ1-4, with D perhaps matching TRBD1 (6 bases). CDR3 length: 14 amino acids. CDR1 is MDHEN, CDR2 SYDVKM, per germline. Trimming cost V 6 bases and J 0 bases, with 8 bases left between them. The CDR3 protein is CASRNRATNEKLFF. The CDR3 DNA reads as TGTGCCAGCAGAAACAGGGCAACTAATGAAAAACTGTTTTTT.

CDR3 sequence: CASSEWGGTYNEQFF. The DNA of the CDR3 is TGTGCCAGCAGTGAATGGGGCGGAACTTACAATGAGCAGTTCTTC. The chain is built from TRBV6-5 and TRBJ2-1, with a tentative D call TRBD1 (5 bases). The germline V gene encodes CDR1 MNHEY and CDR2 SVGAGI. The CDR3 totals 15 residues. V lost 5 bases to trimming and J lost 4 bases, with 15 bases between them.

This chain joins TRBV10-3 and TRBJ2-3, with D perhaps being TRBD1 or TRBD2 (5 bases each). Between the trimmed V and J ends, which lost 0 bases and 6 bases, there was a span of 7 bases. Germline V CDR1 and CDR2: ENHRY, SYGVKD. The CDR3 is 13 amino acids. The CDR3 sequence is CAISESGGDTQYF. The CDR3 coding sequence is TGTGCCATCAGTGAGTCTGGGGGTGATACGCAGTATTTT.

The chain uses TRBV4-1 and TRBJ2-7; TRBD2 agrees at 12 bases. Per germline, CDR1 MGHRA and CDR2 YSYEKL. The CDR3 is 16 amino acids. Trimming removed 4 bases from V and 7 bases from J; junction bases left unmatched: 11. This CDR3 is CASSPGLTSGRGEQYF. CDR3 DNA: TGCGCCAGCAGCCCTGGTTTGACTAGCGGGAGAGGTGAGCAGTACTTC.

The chain uses TRBV25-1 and TRBJ2-6, with 10 positions matching TRBD1. V lost 6 bases to trimming and J lost 0 bases; unmatched junction nucleotides: 5. There are 17 residues in the CDR3. The germline gives CDR1 MGHDK, CDR2 SYGVNS. As DNA, the CDR3 is TGTGCCAGCAGCGCCGGGACAGGGGACTCTGGGGCCAACGTCCTGACTTTC. This gives the protein CASSAGTGDSGANVLTF.

This clonotype appeared a few times. The genes are TRBV2 and TRBJ2-5; 11 nucleotides line up with TRBD2. Trimming took 0 bases from V and 7 from J; bases not matched to a gene: 4. The CDR3 runs to 15 residues. CDR1 is SNHLY and CDR2 is FYNNEI in the germline V gene. The CDR3 spells CASSEAEGTSGTQYF. The CDR3 DNA sequence: TGTGCCAGCAGTGAAGCCGAAGGGACTAGCGGGACCCAGTACTTC.

This clonotype occurred a few times. V is TRBV10-2 and J is TRBJ2-7; unclear D gene. Germline values: CDR1 WSHSY, CDR2 SAAADI. Trimming shortened V by 1 base and J by 7 bases, and 11 bases separated the two germline ends. The CDR3 has 13 residues. The chain's CDR3 is CASSEWSDSEQYF. In DNA, the CDR3 is TGCGCCAGCAGTGAGTGGTCAGACTCAGAGCAGTACTTC.

In this sample, this clonotype turned up many times. CDR3 in DNA: TGTGCCAGCAGCTTATCATCTAGCGGAAACCAAGAGACCCAGTACTTC. It translates to CASSLSSSGNQETQYF. This chain connects TRBV7-8 to TRBJ2-5, with TRBD2 identical over 7 bases. The germline V gene has CDR1 SGHVS and CDR2 FQNEAQ. J gave up 0 bases and V 2 bases, and 6 bases lay outside the gene matches. This CDR3 region has 16 residues. The full variable domain, rest sourced from reference TRBV7-8 and TRBJ2-5, is GAGVSQSPRYKVAKRGQDVALRCDPISGHVSLFWYQQALGQGPEFLTYFQNEAQLDKSGLPSDRFFAERPEGSVSTLKIQRTQQEDSAVYLCASSLSSSGNQETQYFGPGTRLLVL.

This clonotype was counted only a few times. This chain links TRBV6-1 with TRBJ2-7, with D tentatively TRBD2 (5 bases). CDR1 and CDR2 from the germline V gene are MNHNS and SASEGT. The CDR3 is 14 residues long. V was shortened by 2 bases and J by 7 bases, with 15 bases between the two germline ends. CDR3 nucleotides: TGTGCCAGCAGTGAAATCCGAGGACTGGGGGAGCAGTACTTC. Encoded protein: CASSEIRGLGEQYF.

This clonotype was detected a few times. This chain joins TRBV7-2 and TRBJ2-7; D is unresolved. CDR1 and CDR2 from the germline V gene are SGHTA and FQGNSA. This CDR3 comprises 14 residues. V was shortened by 1 base and J by 2 bases, with 9 bases between the two germline ends. The CDR3 loop is CASSLGPYTYEQYF. The CDR3 DNA reads as TGTGCCAGCAGCTTAGGGCCGTACACCTACGAGCAGTACTTC.

The rearrangement links TRBV2 to TRBJ2-1, with TRBD2 identical over 10 bases. J was trimmed by 8 bases and V by 4 bases; bases with no gene match: 5. Germline V gene data show CDR1 as SNHLY and CDR2 as FYNNEI. The CDR3 is 14 amino acids. The CDR3 region is CASSVASGGDEQFF. The CDR3 bases are TGTGCCAGCAGTGTTGCTAGCGGGGGAGATGAGCAGTTCTTC. The variable domain in full, completed from reference TRBV2 and TRBJ2-1, reads EPEVTQTPSHQVTQMGQEVILRCVPISNHLYFYWYRQILGQKVEFLVSFYNNEISEKSEIFDDQFSVERPDGSNFTLKIRSTKLEDSAMYFCASSVASGGDEQFFGPGTRLTVL.

The chain couples TRBV4-1 to TRBJ1-3, with D unresolved. The germline CDR1 and CDR2 sequences are MGHRA and YSYEKL. The V and J ends lost 1 base and 2 bases respectively, with 12 bases between them. The CDR3 has 16 amino acids. The CDR3 coding sequence is TGCGCCAGCAGCCAAGGACCTTGGGCAGCTGGAAACACCATATATTTT. Its protein is CASSQGPWAAGNTIYF.

The DNA for the CDR3 is TGTGCCAGCAGCTTAGACACCCTCGGCGAGCAGTACTTC. This translates into CASSLDTLGEQYF. This chain connects TRBV7-9 to TRBJ2-7; D not resolved. The CDR3 runs 13 residues. Germline lookup yields CDR1 SEHNR and CDR2 FQNEAQ (reference sequence). V lost 1 base and J lost 6, with 10 bases in between.

Turning to this clonotype: A much larger clone differs by one base, so this may be a read error. The rearrangement uses TRBV7-8 and TRBJ1-1; D might be TRBD1 (5 bases). The CDR3 loop spans 14 amino acids. Germline CDR1 is SGHVS and CDR2 is FQNEAQ. The CDR3 DNA reads TGTGCCAGCAGCTTGGGCAGGGCGAACACTGATGCTTTCTTT. This sequence encodes CASSLGRANTDAFF.

This clonotype was counted many times. The rearrangement joins TRBV7-2 to TRBJ2-1, with TRBD2 matching 10 bases. V gave up 5 bases and J gave up 6 bases; unmatched junction bases: 7. The CDR3 sequence is 15 residues long. Germline CDR1 reads SGHTA; CDR2 reads FQGNSA. The CDR3 spells CASSPLAGVLNEQFF. Here the CDR3 DNA reads TGTGCCAGCAGCCCGCTAGCGGGGGTGCTCAATGAGCAGTTCTTC. The complete variable domain, with remaining parts taken from reference TRBV7-2 and TRBJ2-1, reads GAGVSQSPSNKVTEKGKDVELRCDPISGHTALYWYRQSLGQGLEFLIYFQGNSAPDKSGLPSDRFSAERTGGSVSTLTIQRTQQEDSAVYLCASSPLAGVLNEQFFGPGTRLTVL.

The rearrangement joins TRBV5-4 to TRBJ2-4; D is unclear. There are 14 residues in the CDR3. Germline V gene sequence: CDR1 SGHNT, CDR2 YYREEE (reference sequence). V was pared by 0 bases and J by 5 bases, with 9 bases between. Here the CDR3 DNA reads TGTGCCAGCAGCTTGGGTAGTGGCCAAAACATTCAGTACTTC. The encoded protein is CASSLGSGQNIQYF. Full variable domain (outside the CDR3, taken from reference TRBV5-4 and TRBJ2-4): ETGVTQSPTHLIKTRGQQVTLRCSSQSGHNTVSWYQQALGQGPQFIFQYYREEENGRGNFPPRFSGLQFPNYSSELNVNALELDDSALYLCASSLGSGQNIQYFGAGTRLSVL.

This clonotype was detected many times. The chain couples TRBV6-1 to TRBJ2-5; 10 bases fit TRBD1. J was trimmed by 5 bases and V by 6 bases; bases with no gene match: 6. Germline loops: CDR1 MNHNS, CDR2 SASEGT. CDR3 length equals 14 residues. CDR3 sequence (DNA): TGTGCCAGCAGCAAGGGGACAGGGGTTGAGACCCAGTACTTC. It specifies CASSKGTGVETQYF.

V usage is TRBV4-1 and J usage is TRBJ2-7; 10 bases are a match to TRBD1. V was pared by 0 bases and J by 2 bases, with 4 bases of the junction left unmatched. Germline V gene sequence: CDR1 MGHRA, CDR2 YSYEKL. There are 16 residues in the CDR3. CDR3 amino acids: CASSQDTGQGAYEQYF. The DNA for the CDR3 is TGCGCCAGCAGCCAAGATACCGGACAGGGGGCCTACGAGCAGTACTTC.

This clonotype was detected many times. The CDR3 nucleotides read TGTGCCAGCAGCCCTCAACTAGCGGGGGGCCAAGAGACCCAGTACTTC. This encodes CASSPQLAGGQETQYF. The rearrangement uses TRBV7-2 and TRBJ2-5, with 12 positions matching TRBD2. Germline trimming cut 5 bases from V and 1 base from J; bases unmatched to any gene: 5. In germline, CDR1 is SGHTA, CDR2 FQGNSA. The CDR3 loop spans 16 amino acids.

This clonotype was detected many times. The chain couples TRBV7-2 to TRBJ1-3; no definite D call. CDR3 length equals 15 residues. V lost 1 base, J lost 3 bases, and 10 bases lay in between. CDR1 SGHTA and CDR2 FQGNSA come from the germline V gene. Written as DNA, the CDR3 is TGTGCCAGCAGCTTAGGGCGGGGTCGTGGAAACACCATATATTTT. This translates into CASSLGRGRGNTIYF.

The J gene is TRBJ2-2, the V gene TRBV6-6; 14 bases are a match to TRBD2. V shed 8 bases and J 4 bases; nucleotides not matched to a gene: 0. Germline V gene lookup returns CDR1 MNHNY and CDR2 SVGAGI (reference sequence). The CDR3 length is 14 residues. The CDR3 here is CASGLAGGTGELFF. CDR3 sequence (DNA): TGTGCCAGCGGACTAGCGGGGGGCACCGGGGAGCTGTTTTTT.

This clonotype was counted between two and nine times. J is TRBJ1-1 and V is TRBV6-2 or TRBV6-3, with a weak D call TRBD1 (6 bases). Germline CDR1 is MNHEY and CDR2 is SVGEGT. The CDR3 has 13 residues. Between the trimmed V and J ends, which lost 7 bases and 4 bases, there was a span of 13 bases. For the CDR3, the DNA is TGTGCCAGCAAGGGACACGCGCTCACTGAAGCTTTCTTT. Its protein is CASKGHALTEAFF.

This clonotype came up a few times. The genes are TRBV7-3 and TRBJ1-2; D gene ambiguous. The CDR3 has 15 residues. Germline V gene data show CDR1 as SGHTA and CDR2 as FQGTGA. The V end lost 2 bases, the J end lost 4 bases, and 14 bases lay between the germline ends. The CDR3 coding sequence is TGTGCCAGCAGCTTACTGGACGCAGGACTCTATGGCTACACCTTC. Translated, it gives CASSLLDAGLYGYTF.

J is TRBJ2-1 and V is TRBV6-2 or TRBV6-3, with D hard to call. Germline values: CDR1 MNHEY, CDR2 SVGEGT. The CDR3 covers 13 residues. V lost 1 base, J lost 8 bases, and 9 bases lay in between. CDR3 region: CASSYWSEDEQFF. For the CDR3, the DNA is TGTGCCAGCAGTTACTGGTCAGAGGATGAGCAGTTCTTC.

This clonotype has just a few counts. CDR3 protein: CASRGERGTVETQYF. CDR3 DNA sequence: TGTGCCAGCAGAGGGGAAAGGGGGACGGTAGAGACCCAGTACTTC. V usage is TRBV6-1 and J usage is TRBJ2-5; D possibly corresponds to TRBD1 (6 bases). CDR3 length: 15 amino acids. Germline lookup yields CDR1 MNHNS and CDR2 SASEGT. V lost 6 bases and J lost 4, with 18 bases in between.

The V and J genes are TRBV10-3 and TRBJ1-5; D may be TRBD1 (6 bases). Trimming pared 6 bases from V and 2 bases from J, leaving 11 bases between. The CDR3 runs to 14 residues. Germline V lookup: CDR1 ENHRY, CDR2 SYGVKD. CDR3 DNA sequence: TGTGCCATCAGCGCGGACAGCGGCAATCAGCCCCAGCATTTT. It yields the protein CAISADSGNQPQHF.

This chain's CDR3 is CASYKEASGNTIYF. DNA for the CDR3: TGTGCCAGCTACAAGGAGGCCTCTGGAAACACCATATATTTT. V and J are TRBV2 and TRBJ1-3, with D uncertain. V was pared by 8 bases and J by 0 bases, with 11 bases between. This CDR3 is built from 14 residues. Per the germline V gene, CDR1 is SNHLY and CDR2 is FYNNEI.

V is TRBV15 and J is TRBJ1-4; 7 bases line up with TRBD1. V shed 1 base and J 6 bases; nucleotides not matched to a gene: 5. This CDR3 spans 15 amino acids. CDR1 and CDR2 (germline): LNHNV, YYDKDF (reference sequence). CDR3 sequence: CATSRVGQVDEKLFF. CDR3 nucleotide sequence: TGTGCCACCAGCAGAGTTGGACAGGTGGATGAAAAACTGTTTTTT.

The chain uses TRBV12-3 or TRBV12-4 and TRBJ2-1, with 10 bases that match TRBD1. V shed 1 base and J 11 bases; nucleotides not matched to a gene: 11. The CDR3 sequence is 16 residues long. The CDR3 nucleotides are TGTGCCAGCAGTTTAGTGGGGACAGGGGCCCCCGGCAAGCAGTTCTTC. Translated, it gives CASSLVGTGAPGKQFF.

The gene calls are TRBV5-1 and TRBJ1-1; D unresolved. The germline gives CDR1 SGHRS, CDR2 YFSETQ. Trimming cost V 0 bases and J 7 bases, with 10 bases left between them. The CDR3 spans 13 residues. The CDR3 loop reads CASSLGTESEAFF. The CDR3 DNA follows: TGCGCCAGCAGCTTGGGAACAGAAAGTGAAGCTTTCTTT.

This clonotype was counted a single time. V and J are TRBV7-4 and TRBJ1-4; D is undetermined. The V end lost 3 bases, the J end lost 2 bases, and 10 bases lay between the germline ends. CDR3 length equals 15 residues. Germline CDR1 and CDR2: SGHVT and SQSDAQ. The CDR3 spells CASSFILATNEKLFF. CDR3 coding DNA: TGTGCCAGCAGCTTTATTCTAGCGACTAATGAAAAACTGTTTTTT.

This chain uses TRBV2 with TRBJ2-5, with D tentatively TRBD1 or TRBD2 (5 bases each). V was pared by 6 bases and J by 0 bases, with 8 bases between. The V gene's germline CDR1 is SNHLY and CDR2 FYNNEI. This CDR3 region has 13 residues. CDR3 bases: TGTGCCAGCAGGGGGGACGACCAAGAGACCCAGTACTTC. Translated: CASRGDDQETQYF.